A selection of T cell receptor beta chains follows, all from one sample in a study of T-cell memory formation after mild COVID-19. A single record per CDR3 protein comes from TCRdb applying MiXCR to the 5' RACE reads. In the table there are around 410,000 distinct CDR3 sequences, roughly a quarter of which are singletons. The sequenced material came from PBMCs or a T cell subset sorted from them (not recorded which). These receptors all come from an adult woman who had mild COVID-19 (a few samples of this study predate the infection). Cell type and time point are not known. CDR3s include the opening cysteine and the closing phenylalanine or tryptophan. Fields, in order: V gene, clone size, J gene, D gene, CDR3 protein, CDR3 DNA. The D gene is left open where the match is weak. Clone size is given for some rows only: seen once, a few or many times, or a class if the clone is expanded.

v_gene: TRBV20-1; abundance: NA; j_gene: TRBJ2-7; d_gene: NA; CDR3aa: CSARGMDSSYEQYF; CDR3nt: TGCAGTGCTAGAGGAATGGATAGCTCCTACGAGCAGTACTTC
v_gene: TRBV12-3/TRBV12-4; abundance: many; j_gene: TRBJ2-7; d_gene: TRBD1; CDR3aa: CASSFSGGAYEQYF; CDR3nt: TGTGCCAGCAGTTTCTCAGGGGGCGCCTACGAGCAGTACTTC
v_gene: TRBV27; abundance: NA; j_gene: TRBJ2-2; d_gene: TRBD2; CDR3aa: CASSAQAGGTGELFF; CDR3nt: TGTGCCAGCAGTGCTCAAGCGGGGGGGACCGGGGAGCTGTTTTTT
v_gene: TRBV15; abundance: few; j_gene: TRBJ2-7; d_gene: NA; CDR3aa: CATSRVGAVGEQYF; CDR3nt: TGTGCCACCAGCAGAGTGGGGGCGGTGGGCGAGCAGTACTTC
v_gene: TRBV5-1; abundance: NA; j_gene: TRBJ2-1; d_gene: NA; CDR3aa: CASSRPGTPSILEQFF; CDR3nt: TGCGCCAGCAGCCGTCCCGGGACACCATCCATCCTGGAGCAGTTCTTC
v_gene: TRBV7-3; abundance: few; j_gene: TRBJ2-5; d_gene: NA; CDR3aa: CASSLSPGYQETQYF; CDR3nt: TGTGCCAGCAGCTTATCCCCCGGGTACCAAGAGACCCAGTACTTC
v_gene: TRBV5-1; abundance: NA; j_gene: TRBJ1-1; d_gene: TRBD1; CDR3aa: CASLGQENTEAFF; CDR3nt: TGCGCCAGCTTGGGACAGGAGAACACTGAAGCTTTCTTT
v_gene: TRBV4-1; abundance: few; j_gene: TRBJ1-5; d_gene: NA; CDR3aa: CASSQGRGDQPQHF; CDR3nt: TGCGCCAGCAGCCAAGGCAGGGGAGATCAGCCCCAGCATTTT
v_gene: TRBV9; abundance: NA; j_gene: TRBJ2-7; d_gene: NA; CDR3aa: CASNRAGDPYEQYF; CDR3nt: TGTGCCAGCAACCGTGCAGGGGACCCCTACGAGCAGTACTTC
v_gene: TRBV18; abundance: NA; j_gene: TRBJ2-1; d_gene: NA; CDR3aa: CASSPPDYNEQFF; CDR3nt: TGTGCCAGCTCGCCTCCAGATTACAATGAGCAGTTCTTC
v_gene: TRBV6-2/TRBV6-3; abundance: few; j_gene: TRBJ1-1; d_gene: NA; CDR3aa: CASSYRGKNTEAFF; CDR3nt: TGTGCCAGCAGTTACAGGGGGAAGAACACTGAAGCTTTCTTT
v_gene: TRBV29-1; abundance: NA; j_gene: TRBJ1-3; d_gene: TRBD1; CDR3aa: CSVGGQGSGNTIYF; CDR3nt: TGCAGCGTTGGTGGACAGGGCTCTGGAAACACCATATATTTT
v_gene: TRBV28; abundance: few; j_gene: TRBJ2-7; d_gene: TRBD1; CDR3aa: CASSWIDRANEQYF; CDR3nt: TGTGCCAGCAGCTGGATTGACAGGGCCAACGAGCAGTACTTC
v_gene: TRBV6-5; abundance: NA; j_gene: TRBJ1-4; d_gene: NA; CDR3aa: CASSRGIGEKLFF; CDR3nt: TGTGCCAGCAGTCGGGGGATTGGAGAAAAACTGTTTTTT
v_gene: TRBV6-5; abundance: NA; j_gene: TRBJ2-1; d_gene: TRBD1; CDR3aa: CASSYSTGATYNEQFF; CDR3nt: TGTGCCAGCAGTTACTCGACAGGGGCGACCTACAATGAGCAGTTCTTC
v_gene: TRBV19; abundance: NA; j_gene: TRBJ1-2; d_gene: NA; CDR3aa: CASRKDSENYGYTF; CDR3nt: TGTGCCAGTAGGAAGGACAGCGAGAACTATGGCTACACCTTC
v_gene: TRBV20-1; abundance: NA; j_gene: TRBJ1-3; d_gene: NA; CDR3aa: CSARDGGSSGNTIYF; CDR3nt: TGCAGTGCTAGAGATGGGGGCAGCTCTGGAAACACCATATATTTT
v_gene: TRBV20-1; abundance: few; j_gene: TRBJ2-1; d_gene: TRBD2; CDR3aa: CSASPGTSGYNEQFF; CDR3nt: TGCAGTGCTAGCCCTGGGACTAGCGGGTACAATGAGCAGTTCTTC
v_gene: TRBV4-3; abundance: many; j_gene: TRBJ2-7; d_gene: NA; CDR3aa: CAITAAPKERRYEQYF; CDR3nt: TGCGCCATCACAGCAGCCCCCAAGGAGCGAAGGTACGAGCAGTACTTC
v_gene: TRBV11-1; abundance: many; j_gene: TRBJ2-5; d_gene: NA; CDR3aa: CASSSRRETQYF; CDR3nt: TGTGCCAGCAGCTCCCGACGAGAGACCCAGTACTTC
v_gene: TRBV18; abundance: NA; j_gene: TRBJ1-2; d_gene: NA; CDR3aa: CASSPNDDGANYGYTF; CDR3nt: TGTGCCAGCTCACCAAACGATGACGGAGCTAACTATGGCTACACCTTC
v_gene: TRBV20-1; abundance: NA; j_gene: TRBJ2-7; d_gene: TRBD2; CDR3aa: CSAGLAGNYEQYF; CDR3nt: TGCAGTGCTGGACTAGCGGGCAACTACGAGCAGTACTTC
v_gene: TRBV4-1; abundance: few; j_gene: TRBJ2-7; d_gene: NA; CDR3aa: CASSQEIWESVHEQYF; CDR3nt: TGCGCCAGCAGCCAAGAAATCTGGGAGTCCGTCCACGAGCAGTACTTC
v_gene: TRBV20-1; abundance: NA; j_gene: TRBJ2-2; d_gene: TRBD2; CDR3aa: CSARDPTSGSNTGELFF; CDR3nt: TGCAGTGCTAGAGATCCGACTAGCGGATCGAACACCGGGGAGCTGTTTTTT
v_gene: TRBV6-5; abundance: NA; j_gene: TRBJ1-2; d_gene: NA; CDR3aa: CASSYRRDHGYTF; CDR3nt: TGTGCCAGCAGTTACCGGAGGGATCATGGCTACACCTTC